The next 29 T cell receptor beta chains were all read from a single sample in a study of preoperative IRX-2 immunotherapy in early breast cancer. Sequencing was performed with immunoSEQ multiplex PCR; in TCRdb, only in-frame clones are kept and a portion is missing. The table has about 89,000 clones, about nine tenths seen once. Regarding treatment: preoperative locoregional IRX-2 cytokine immunotherapy. The sample consisted of tumor tissue, taken after IRX-2 immunotherapy. The receptors were sampled from a human donor with breast cancer.

The chain recombines TRBV11-3 with TRBJ1-1; D is uncertain. CDR1 SGHNT and CDR2 YENEEA come from the germline V gene. The V end was cut by 3 bases, the J end by 3 bases, with 14 bases between. There are 15 residues in the CDR3. The CDR3 DNA reads as TGTGCCAGCAGCTTGGATCTGGGTTGGGACACTGAAGCTTTCTTT. It translates to CASSLDLGWDTEAFF.

The genes are TRBV7-7 and TRBJ2-7; 12 bases are a match to TRBD2. V shed 5 bases, J shed 5 bases, and the junction held 7 bases outside the gene matches. The CDR3 has 15 amino acids. Germline V gives CDR1 SSHAT, CDR2 FNYEAQ (reference sequence). The CDR3: CASSPGLAGRHEQYF. CDR3 bases: TGTGCCAGCAGCCCCGGACTAGCGGGAAGGCACGAGCAGTACTTC.

CDR3 DNA: TGTGCCAGCAGCGGACAGGGGGGCGAGCAGTACTTC. Its translation: CASSGQGGEQYF. The chain carries TRBV6-8 and TRBJ2-7; 10 bases map to TRBD1. The ends lost 6 bases at V and 6 bases at J; junction bases unmatched: 2. The CDR3 consists of 12 residues. Germline V CDR1 and CDR2: MNHGY, SAAAGT.

The V call is TRBV12-5, the J call TRBJ2-1; possibly TRBD1 for D (6 bases). The V gene's germline CDR1 is LGHNT and CDR2 FRNRAP. The CDR3 is made up of 13 amino acids. The CDR3 loop reads CASNLLTGGEQFF. CDR3 nucleotides: TGTGCCAGCAACCTCTTGACAGGAGGTGAGCAGTTCTTC. The whole variable domain, remainder taken from reference TRBV12-5 and TRBJ2-1, is DARVTQTPRHKVTEMGQEVTMRCQPILGHNTVFWYRQTMMQGLELLAYFRNRAPLDDSGMPKDRFSAEMPDATLATLKIQPSEPRDSAVYFCASNLLTGGEQFFGPGTRLTVL.

The rearrangement links TRBV19 to TRBJ1-4; no clear D gene. Germline CDR1 and CDR2: LNHDA and SQIVND (reference sequence). V lost 0 bases to trimming and J lost 0 bases, with 11 bases between them. This CDR3 is built from 17 residues. CDR3: CASSIDPQSATNEKLFF. In DNA form, the CDR3 reads TGTGCCAGTAGTATAGATCCCCAATCTGCAACTAATGAAAAACTGTTTTTT.

This clone appeared once. The chain has TRBV4-1 and TRBJ1-3; perhaps TRBD1 as D (6 bases). The germline V and J ends were trimmed by 4 bases and 4 bases, with 8 bases remaining between them. The CDR3 is 13 residues long. The V gene's germline CDR1 is MGHRA and CDR2 YSYEKL. The CDR3 bases are TGCGCCAGCAGCCTCGGACAGGGAAACACCATATATTTT. This encodes CASSLGQGNTIYF.

The rearrangement links TRBV6-8 to TRBJ1-3; D might be TRBD1 (6 bases). The germline gives CDR1 MNHGY, CDR2 SAAAGT. CDR3 length equals 16 residues. The V end was cut by 0 bases, the J end by 2 bases, with 11 bases between. CDR3 in amino acids: CASSYSRGGTGNTIYF. CDR3 sequence (DNA): TGTGCCAGCAGTTACTCGCGAGGGGGAACTGGAAACACCATATATTTT.

This chain links TRBV5-1 with TRBJ2-7; 8 nucleotides match TRBD1. In germline, CDR1 is SGHRS, CDR2 YFSETQ. This CDR3 has 15 amino acids. V lost 2 bases to trimming and J lost 3 bases; unmatched junction nucleotides: 7. The CDR3 DNA reads as TGCGCCAGCAGCTTACGACAGGGGATGGTCTACGAGCAGTACTTC. Its protein product is CASSLRQGMVYEQYF.

This chain connects TRBV5-1 to TRBJ2-3; the match to TRBD2 covers 8 bases. V trimming: 4 bases; J trimming: 0 bases; junction bases outside the gene matches: 4. This CDR3 has 15 residues. Germline V gene sequence: CDR1 SGHRS, CDR2 YFSETQ. Here the CDR3 reads CASSLLAVSTDTQYF. The CDR3, as DNA: TGCGCCAGCAGCCTACTAGCGGTTAGCACAGATACGCAGTATTTT.

The rearrangement uses TRBV6-8 and TRBJ1-1; D is ambiguous. CDR1 is MNHGY, CDR2 SAAAGT, per germline. The CDR3 runs 12 residues. The ends were cut back, 9 bases at V and 5 bases at J, with 13 bases in the middle. CDR3 protein: CASRGGYTEAFF. The CDR3 DNA is TGTGCCAGTCGGGGTGGATATACTGAAGCTTTCTTT.

The chain joins TRBV6-8 to TRBJ1-5, with D perhaps matching TRBD1 (5 bases). Germline assignment: CDR1 MNHGY and CDR2 SAAAGT. The CDR3 sequence is 16 residues long. Trimming stripped 4 bases from V and 0 bases from J, with 13 bases between. The CDR3 is CASSFFGADSNQPQHF. CDR3 nucleotide sequence: TGTGCCAGCAGTTTTTTCGGGGCGGATAGCAATCAGCCCCAGCATTTT.

This clone was observed a handful of times. The chain carries TRBV10-2 and TRBJ2-7, with TRBD1 matching over 10 bases. There are 19 residues in the CDR3. Looked up from germline, CDR1 is WSHSY and CDR2 is SAAADI. Trimming cost V 8 bases and J 0 bases; bases outside gene matches: 19. This CDR3 is CASFGGGQGPEVSSYEQYF. The CDR3 DNA reads as TGCGCCAGCTTCGGGGGGGGACAGGGGCCCGAAGTGAGCTCCTACGAGCAGTACTTC.

The chain carries TRBV29-1 and TRBJ2-2; D is ambiguous. Germline assignment: CDR1 SQVTM and CDR2 ANQGSEA. The CDR3 spans 12 residues. V was clipped by 5 bases and J by 2 bases, with 6 bases between them. CDR3 DNA: TGCAGCGTTCGGGCTAACACCGGGGAGCTGTTTTTT. Protein: CSVRANTGELFF.

Points on this clone: The sample contains more than one DNA sequence encoding this CDR3. This chain links TRBV28 with TRBJ1-4; weak D call: TRBD1 (5 bases). Germline CDR1 reads MDHEN; CDR2 reads SYDVKM. CDR3 length: 15 amino acids. V was cut by 8 bases and J by 0 bases, with 13 bases left in between. CDR3 protein: CASSPPGATNEKLFF. CDR3 nucleotides: TGTGCCAGCTCCCCACCGGGGGCAACTAATGAAAAACTGTTTTTT.

The chain carries TRBV18 and TRBJ1-1; D not resolved. Germline CDR1 is KGHSH and CDR2 is LQKENI. V lost 0 bases and J 2 bases, leaving 7 bases between the germline ends. The CDR3 is made up of 14 amino acids. CDR3 bases: TGTGCCAGCTCACCACCCACAGAAAACACTGAAGCTTTCTTT. Translated, it gives CASSPPTENTEAFF.

The rearrangement links TRBV6-8 to TRBJ2-7; TRBD1 might be the D (5 bases). The CDR3 loop spans 14 amino acids. CDR1 is MNHGY, CDR2 SAAAGT, per germline. V lost 2 bases to trimming and J lost 5 bases, with 13 bases between them. The CDR3 reads CASSYGQGSDEQYF. Written as DNA, the CDR3 is TGTGCCAGCAGTTACGGGCAGGGATCTGACGAGCAGTACTTC.

The chain uses TRBV11-3 and TRBJ1-3; D ambiguous. This CDR3 is 14 amino acids long. V lost 1 base and J lost 8, with 12 bases in between. Per germline, CDR1 SGHNT and CDR2 YENEEA. CDR3 nucleotide sequence: TGTGCCAGCAGCTTAGGAGGAGATGCGGACACCATATATTTT. It yields the protein CASSLGGDADTIYF.

This clone showed up just once. J is TRBJ2-1 and V is TRBV29-1; 10 bases line up with TRBD1. With V trimmed by 7 bases and J by 6 bases, 6 bases remained unmatched. This CDR3 contains 13 residues. Germline CDR1 reads SQVTM; CDR2 reads ANQGSEA. CDR3 sequence: CSGGQGSSNEQFF. CDR3 DNA: TGCAGCGGGGGACAGGGGAGTTCCAATGAGCAGTTCTTC.

V gene TRBV6-1 combines with J gene TRBJ2-7; maybe TRBD2 (6 bases). V lost 1 base and J lost 11, with 18 bases in between. The germline gives CDR1 MNHNS, CDR2 SASEGT. This CDR3 has 14 amino acids. The CDR3 loop reads CASSEVPGERAKYF. CDR3 coding DNA: TGTGCCAGCAGTGAAGTGCCCGGGGAGCGGGCCAAGTACTTC.

The J gene is TRBJ1-1, the V gene TRBV23-1, with D perhaps TRBD1 (5 bases). TRBV23-1 is assigned to the ORF class and has an uncertain function. The length of the CDR3 is 16 residues. V dropped 6 bases and J dropped 0 bases, with 17 bases sitting between them. The DNA for the CDR3 is TGCGCCAGCAGCCAGCCCGGGACCACCCTGAACACTGAAGCTTTCTTT. Translating gives CASSQPGTTLNTEAFF.

This chain links TRBV10-2 with TRBJ1-4; no definite D call. The CDR3 length is 12 residues. CDR1 and CDR2 from the germline V gene are WSHSY and SAAADI. V was shortened by 0 bases and J by 8 bases, with 4 bases between the two germline ends. For the CDR3, the DNA is TGCGCCAGCAGTGAGTCAAGCGAAAAACTGTTTTTT. Translated, it gives CASSESSEKLFF.

CDR3 sequence: CASSQERAGSEKLFF. The CDR3, as DNA: TGTGCCAGCAGCCAAGAAAGGGCAGGAAGTGAAAAACTGTTTTTT. V gene TRBV14 combines with J gene TRBJ1-4; D is unclear. Per germline, CDR1 SGHDN and CDR2 FVKESK. V lost 0 bases and J 7 bases, leaving 12 bases between the germline ends. The CDR3 covers 15 residues.

The rearrangement links TRBV5-1 to TRBJ1-5; 7 nucleotides align to TRBD1. The CDR3 covers 15 residues. J gave up 4 bases and V 0 bases, and 4 bases lay outside the gene matches. The germline CDR1 and CDR2 sequences are SGHRS and YFSETQ. The CDR3 DNA sequence: TGCGCCAGCAGCTTGGGAGGACAGGCTAATCAGCCCCAGCATTTT. Encoded protein: CASSLGGQANQPQHF.

In its sample, this clone was seen once. The J gene is TRBJ2-1, the V gene TRBV28, with D maybe TRBD2 (5 bases). V lost 3 bases and J lost 11, with 14 bases in between. The CDR3 is 13 residues long. CDR1 is MDHEN and CDR2 is SYDVKM in the germline V gene. The CDR3 DNA sequence: TGTGCCAGCAGTTTGTCGGGGATAGACAAGCAGTTCTTC. Translation: CASSLSGIDKQFF.

The rearrangement joins TRBV6-7 to TRBJ1-6; D not certain. TRBV6-7 is noted as an ORF with a role that remains uncertain. The CDR3 covers 16 residues. V lost 0 bases to trimming and J lost 6 bases, with 12 bases between them. CDR3 nucleotides: TGTGCCAGCAGTTACTCGGATTGGTGGAGTAATTCACCCCTCCACTTT. It yields the protein CASSYSDWWSNSPLHF.

The chain is built from TRBV5-1 and TRBJ2-7, with 12 bases identical to TRBD1. V shed 3 bases, J shed 5 bases, and the junction held 3 bases outside the gene matches. The CDR3 covers 14 residues. Germline V lookup: CDR1 SGHRS, CDR2 YFSETQ. The CDR3 coding sequence is TGCGCCAGCAGCTCGGGACAGGGGGCCCACGAGCAGTACTTC. Amino acids: CASSSGQGAHEQYF.

V is TRBV6-8 and J is TRBJ2-7; 8 bases match TRBD1. The trim removed 2 bases at V and 0 bases at J, leaving 12 bases unmatched. Germline loops: CDR1 MNHGY, CDR2 SAAAGT. CDR3 length: 18 amino acids. CDR3 in DNA: TGTGCCAGCAGTTACGCGACGACCCGACAGGGGAGCTCCTACGAGCAGTACTTC. This sequence encodes CASSYATTRQGSSYEQYF.

This sequence joins TRBV6-8 and TRBJ1-5, with unresolved D. This CDR3 comprises 14 residues. V lost 5 bases and J 2 bases, leaving 10 bases between the germline ends. CDR1 is MNHGY and CDR2 is SAAAGT in the germline V gene. Here the CDR3 reads CASSLTRGNQPQHF. The CDR3 DNA is TGTGCCAGCAGTCTAACAAGGGGCAATCAGCCCCAGCATTTT.

This chain links TRBV6-8 with TRBJ1-2; D is unresolved. The CDR3 is 14 amino acids. Germline V lookup: CDR1 MNHGY, CDR2 SAAAGT. V was cut by 2 bases and J by 0 bases, with 7 bases left in between. CDR3: CASSYRNTNYGYTF. CDR3 bases: TGTGCCAGCAGTTACCGAAATACTAACTATGGCTACACCTTC.